This record covers a single T cell receptor (beta chain). Original processing methods: Estimation of nucleated cell counts was performed using reference gene primer amplification. Data came from immunoSEQ multiplex PCR; TCRdb stores just in-frame clones and leaves some out. D and trimming come from the DNA, and the V and J calls and clone size come from that table. The sample has around 180,000 clones, 88% seen once; the top ten hold around 24%. This entry is derived from a study of blood T cell repertoires in COVID-19. The germline gives CDR1 LNHDA, CDR2 SQIVND (reference sequence). This CDR3 region has 15 residues. V gave up 2 bases and J gave up 3 bases, with 8 bases separating them.

The rearrangement uses TRBV19 and TRBJ2-6; tentatively, D is TRBD1 (5 bases). Sequenced: peripheral blood. The source is a man in his fifties or sixties with acute or convalescent COVID-19. CDR3 protein: CASSITGLGANVLTF. The CDR3 coding sequence is TGTGCCAGTAGTATAACAGGCCTTGGGGCCAACGTCCTGACTTTC.